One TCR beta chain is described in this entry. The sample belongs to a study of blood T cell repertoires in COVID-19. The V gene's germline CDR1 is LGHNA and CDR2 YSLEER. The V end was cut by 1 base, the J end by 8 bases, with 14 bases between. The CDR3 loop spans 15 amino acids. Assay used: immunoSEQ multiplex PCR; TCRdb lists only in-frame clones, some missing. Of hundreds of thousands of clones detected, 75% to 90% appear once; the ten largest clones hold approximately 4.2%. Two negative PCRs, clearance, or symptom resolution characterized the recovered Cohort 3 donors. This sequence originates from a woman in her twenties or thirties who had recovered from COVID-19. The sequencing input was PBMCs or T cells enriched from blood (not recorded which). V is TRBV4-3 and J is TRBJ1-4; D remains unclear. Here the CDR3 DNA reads TGCGCCAGCAGCCAAGTCAGAGGTTTTGGCGAAAAACTGTTTTTT. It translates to CASSQVRGFGEKLFF.